The 14 T cell receptor beta chains below come from one sample, sequenced in a study of long-term antiretroviral therapy in people with HIV. A v3.0 immunoSEQ assay was performed at survey level. Here immunoSEQ multiplex PCR was the method, and the copy in TCRdb shows in-frame clones only, minus some. Among around 25,000 clones listed, roughly 96% were seen once. This specimen consisted of unsorted PBMCs, obtained less than 5 years after starting antiretroviral therapy. The receptors shown here come from a woman aged 50 to 65 with HIV.

This chain uses TRBV5-1 with TRBJ2-3; no reliable D call. Germline values: CDR1 SGHRS, CDR2 YFSETQ. Deletions cut 4 bases from V and 2 bases from J, with 14 bases between. The CDR3 extends over 15 amino acids. The CDR3: CASSPVGLATDTQYF. DNA for the CDR3: TGCGCCAGCAGCCCGGTGGGGTTGGCCACAGATACGCAGTATTTT.

V gene TRBV7-8 combines with J gene TRBJ2-1, with 8 positions matching TRBD2. This CDR3 region has 15 residues. In germline, CDR1 is SGHVS, CDR2 FQNEAQ. The V segment lost 5 bases and the J segment 4 bases; nucleotides outside the gene matches: 7. This CDR3 reads CASSPSGRGYNEQFF. The CDR3 nucleotides read TGTGCCAGCAGCCCCAGCGGGAGAGGTTACAATGAGCAGTTCTTC.

This chain connects TRBV19 to TRBJ1-3; possible D gene TRBD1, 5 bases. The V and J ends lost 9 bases and 3 bases respectively, with 12 bases between them. Germline CDR1 reads LNHDA; CDR2 reads SQIVND (reference sequence). CDR3 length equals 13 residues. The CDR3 sequence: CASSPGNGNTIYF. CDR3 coding DNA: TGTGCCAGCTCCCCAGGGAATGGAAACACCATATATTTT.

The chain uses TRBV6-5 and TRBJ2-7, with D tentatively TRBD1 (6 bases). Trimming stripped 6 bases from V and 4 bases from J, with 19 bases between. The CDR3 loop spans 15 amino acids. Germline-derived CDR1 and CDR2 are MNHEY and SVGAGI. The CDR3 coding sequence is TGTGCCAGCAGAATCACAGGGTGGGGTACGTACGAGCAGTACTTC. Encoded protein: CASRITGWGTYEQYF.

This sequence joins TRBV20-1 and TRBJ2-1; D gene uncertain. V was trimmed by 8 bases and J by 9 bases, leaving 14 bases between them. Germline loops: CDR1 DFQATT, CDR2 SNEGSKA (reference sequence). This CDR3 region has 11 residues. CDR3: CSYTRLFEQFF. CDR3 in DNA: TGCAGTTACACCAGGCTGTTTGAGCAGTTCTTC.

V is TRBV5-4 and J is TRBJ2-7; the D call may be TRBD1 or TRBD2 (5 bases each). CDR1 and CDR2 (germline): SGHNT, YYREEE (reference sequence). V lost 1 base and J lost 5, with 16 bases in between. The CDR3 extends over 15 amino acids. The CDR3 spells CASSLLGTGRDEQYF. Here the CDR3 DNA reads TGTGCCAGCAGCTTGTTGGGTACGGGGCGCGACGAGCAGTACTTC.

V gene TRBV5-1 combines with J gene TRBJ2-1, with TRBD2 identical over 9 bases. The CDR3 covers 19 residues. V lost 0 bases, J lost 1 base, and 11 bases stayed unmatched. Germline V gives CDR1 SGHRS, CDR2 YFSETQ. CDR3 region: CASSLEVAGEWRSYNEQFF. As DNA, the CDR3 is TGCGCCAGCAGCTTGGAGGTAGCGGGGGAGTGGAGGTCCTACAATGAGCAGTTCTTC.

The V and J genes are TRBV5-1 and TRBJ2-1, with 16 bases matching TRBD2. This CDR3 region has 16 residues. Trimming removed 4 bases from V and 7 bases from J; junction bases left unmatched: 5. Per germline, CDR1 SGHRS and CDR2 YFSETQ. The CDR3 sequence is CASSLGLAGGPNEQFF. In DNA, the CDR3 is TGCGCCAGCAGCCTGGGACTAGCGGGAGGGCCAAATGAGCAGTTCTTC.

J is TRBJ1-6 and V is TRBV5-6; the D is unclear. V was cut by 0 bases and J by 7 bases, with 8 bases left in between. CDR3 size: 14 residues. Germline assignment: CDR1 SGHDT and CDR2 YYEEEE. For the CDR3, the DNA is TGTGCCAGCAGCTTGGACCGGACGAATTCACCCCTCCACTTT. Protein sequence: CASSLDRTNSPLHF.

This clone was found once. V and J are TRBV5-1 and TRBJ2-2, with D perhaps TRBD2 (6 bases). This CDR3 is 16 amino acids long. V shed 5 bases and J shed 0 bases, with 14 bases lying between them. The germline V gene has CDR1 SGHRS and CDR2 YFSETQ. CDR3 in amino acids: CASSVLGGSNTGELFF. CDR3 DNA: TGCGCCAGCAGTGTCCTGGGAGGATCGAACACCGGGGAGCTGTTTTTT.

The chain is built from TRBV18 and TRBJ2-3, with D possibly being TRBD1 or TRBD2 (6 bases each). Germline assignment: CDR1 KGHSH and CDR2 LQKENI. The length of the CDR3 is 15 residues. With 0 bases removed from V and 3 bases from J, the gap between germline ends came to 10 bases. This chain's CDR3 is CASSPPPGATDTQYF. As DNA, the CDR3 is TGTGCCAGCTCACCACCGCCGGGGGCGACAGATACGCAGTATTTT.

This chain uses TRBV19 with TRBJ1-5, with 8 nucleotides matching TRBD1. Germline-derived CDR1 and CDR2 are LNHDA and SQIVND (reference sequence). Unmatched junction bases numbered 5, after V lost 4 bases and J lost 6 bases. This CDR3 has 14 residues. The CDR3 DNA reads as TGTGCCAGTAGTACAGGGGGCGCGGGTCAGCCCCAGCATTTT. This encodes CASSTGGAGQPQHF.

The rearrangement uses TRBV28 and TRBJ1-5; D is perhaps TRBD1 (5 bases). Germline CDR1 reads MDHEN; CDR2 reads SYDVKM. This CDR3 is 13 amino acids long. Trimming removed 3 bases at V and 9 bases at J, with 12 bases between. The CDR3 DNA sequence: TGTGCCAGCAGTTTTCTGGGACCTCGGCCCCAGCATTTT. This codes for CASSFLGPRPQHF.

V and J are TRBV5-6 and TRBJ2-7, with D unresolved. V was pared by 0 bases and J by 0 bases, with 4 bases between. The length of the CDR3 is 13 residues. The V gene's germline CDR1 is SGHDT and CDR2 YYEEEE. The CDR3 region is CASSLGSSYEQYF. CDR3 DNA: TGTGCCAGCAGCTTGGGCAGCTCCTACGAGCAGTACTTC.